The present T cell receptor (beta chain) was sequenced within a study of shared T cell receptors in the human thymus. The table came from immunoSEQ multiplex PCR; TCRdb's copy has only in-frame clones and leaves some out. The sample includes about 710,000 clones, around 87% of them seen just once. This CDR3 has 18 amino acids. Germline-derived CDR1 and CDR2 are SGDLS and YYNGEE. The germline V and J ends were trimmed by 6 bases and 0 bases, with 22 bases remaining between them. This clone was observed once. Another study also made use of these data, one on human thymus T cells. That source adds: The source of the thymus tissue was resections taken during corrective heart surgery.

Sequenced input: thymocytes. This sequence originates from a boy younger than two with a congenital heart defect. The chain links TRBV9 to TRBJ1-3; D might be TRBD1 (6 bases). The CDR3 region has the DNA TGTGCCAGCAAGAGGGGGTGGATACAGACCTCCTCTGGAAACACCATATATTTT. It yields the protein CASKRGWIQTSSGNTIYF. Based on the CDR3 plus reference TRBV9 and TRBJ1-3, the full variable domain is DSGVTQTPKHLITATGQRVTLRCSPRSGDLSVYWYQQSLDQGLQFLIQYYNGEERAKGNILERFSAQQFPDLHSELNLSSLELGDSALYFCASKRGWIQTSSGNTIYFGEGSWLTVV.